This entry describes one T cell receptor (beta chain). These data are taken from a study of OX40 agonist ivuxolimab in advanced cancers. Looking at the study overall: Mean age around 64 years, range 23 to 79; 82.7% male. Of the patients, three showed partial responses, one with hepatocellular carcinoma and two with cutaneous melanoma.

TCRdb keeps only in-frame clones here, not all; method: immunoSEQ multiplex PCR. Seen here are tens of thousands of clones, approximately 89% observed once, and the top ten hold around 12%. CDR1 SGHNT and CDR2 YENEEA come from the germline V gene. The CDR3 sequence is 14 residues long. V shed 5 bases, J shed 5 bases, and the junction held 6 bases outside the gene matches. The sequence derives from an adult with an advanced solid tumor such as melanoma, head and neck, liver or kidney cancer. The chain combines TRBV11-3 with TRBJ2-5; TRBD1 aligns across 9 bases. Specimen: CD4+ or CD8+ T cells sorted from blood, collected in a trial of the OX40 agonist ivuxolimab. CDR3 in amino acids: CASSTGGPGETQYF. CDR3 DNA sequence: TGTGCCAGCAGCACAGGGGGCCCCGGGGAGACCCAGTACTTC.